This TCR beta chain was retrieved from a study of shared clonotypes between healthy human individuals. An assay was performed, and its level was deep. Genomic DNA of each subset was evenly split across several immunoSEQ plates. It was around 0.3 ug DNA, some 33,000 T cell genomes, that went into each replicate PCR of unsorted PBMC. Only in-frame clones appear in the TCRdb table, and some are missing; sequencing was by immunoSEQ multiplex PCR. The data hold more than 400,000 clones, with about 72% observed a single time. This clone was seen a single time. The antigen is not known. Trimming removed 2 bases at V and 0 bases at J, with 13 bases between. The CDR3 totals 16 residues. Per the germline V gene, CDR1 is MNHNS and CDR2 is SASEGT. The study, taken as a whole, reports: Blood was the sole source, and tissue repertoires probably differ.

Sample: PBMCs. V gene TRBV6-1 combines with J gene TRBJ1-2; the D is unclear. This TCR was sampled from a woman in her 40s in good health. Some clones in this sample may be carry-over from other donors' samples. The DNA of the CDR3 is TGTGCCAGCAGTGAAAGTCTATCGCCTGCTAACTATGGCTACACCTTC. Translation: CASSESLSPANYGYTF.